This T cell receptor (beta chain) was captured in a study of PD-1 blockade in classical Hodgkin lymphoma. CDR1 and CDR2 from the germline V gene are MNHEY and SVGAGI. This CDR3 is built from 9 residues. This clone was counted once. Its antigen remains unknown. The junction does not match germline at one end; this may be a read error. Whole-study findings and limits: Complete responders' diversity at baseline resembled that of newly diagnosed patients. By C4D1, diversity of CD4+ TCRs had risen significantly, whereas that of CD8+ TCRs had not.

The data were produced by immunoSEQ multiplex PCR, yet TCRdb's version contains in-frame clones alone and is incomplete. The sample contains tens of thousands of clones, approximately 90% of which appear only once. All patients experienced relapse after autologous stem cell transplantation, and brentuximab vedotin exposure was variable. Relapsed/refractory classical Hodgkin lymphoma patients had complete, partial or progressive responses. This sequence was found in a human donor with classical Hodgkin lymphoma. V is TRBV6-5 and J is TRBJ1-2; maybe TRBD1 (5 bases). This material consisted of peripheral blood mononuclear cells (PBMCs), taken before the second cycle of nivolumab. The DNA of the CDR3 is TGTGCCGGGGCCTGCCTAAGCGCCTTC. This translates into CAGACLSAF.